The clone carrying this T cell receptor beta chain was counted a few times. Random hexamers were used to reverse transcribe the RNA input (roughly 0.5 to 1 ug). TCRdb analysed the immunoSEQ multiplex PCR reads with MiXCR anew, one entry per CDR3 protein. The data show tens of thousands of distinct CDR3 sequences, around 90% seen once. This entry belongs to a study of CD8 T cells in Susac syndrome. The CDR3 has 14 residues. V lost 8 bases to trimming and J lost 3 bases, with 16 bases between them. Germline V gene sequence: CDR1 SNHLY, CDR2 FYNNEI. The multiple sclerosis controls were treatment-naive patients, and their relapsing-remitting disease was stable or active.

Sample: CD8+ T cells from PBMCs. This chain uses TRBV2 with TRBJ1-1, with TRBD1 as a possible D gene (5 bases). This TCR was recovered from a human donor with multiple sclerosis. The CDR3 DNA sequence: TGTGCCAGCGGAGGGCGGCGGGGGTACACTGAAGCTTTCTTT. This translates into CASGGRRGYTEAFF.